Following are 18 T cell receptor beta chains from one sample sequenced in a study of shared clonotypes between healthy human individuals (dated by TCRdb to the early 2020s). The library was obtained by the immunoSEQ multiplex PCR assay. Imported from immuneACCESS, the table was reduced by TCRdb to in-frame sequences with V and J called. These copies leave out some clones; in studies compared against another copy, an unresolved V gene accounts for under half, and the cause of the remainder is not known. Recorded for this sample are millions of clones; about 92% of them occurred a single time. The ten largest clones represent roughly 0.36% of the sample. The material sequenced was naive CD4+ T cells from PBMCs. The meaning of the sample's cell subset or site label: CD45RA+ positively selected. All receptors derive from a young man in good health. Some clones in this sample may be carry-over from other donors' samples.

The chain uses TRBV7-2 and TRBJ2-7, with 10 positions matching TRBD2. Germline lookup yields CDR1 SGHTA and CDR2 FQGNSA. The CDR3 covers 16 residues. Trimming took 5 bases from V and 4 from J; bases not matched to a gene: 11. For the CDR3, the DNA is TGTGCCAGCAGCCAAGGAACTAGCGGGATAGGGTACGAGCAGTACTTC. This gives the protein CASSQGTSGIGYEQYF.

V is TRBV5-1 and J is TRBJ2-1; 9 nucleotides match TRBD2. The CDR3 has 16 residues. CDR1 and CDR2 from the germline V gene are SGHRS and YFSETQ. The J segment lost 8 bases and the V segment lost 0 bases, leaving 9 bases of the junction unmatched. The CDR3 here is CASSLGSSGRSYEQFF. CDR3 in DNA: TGCGCCAGCAGCTTGGGTAGTAGCGGGAGATCCTATGAGCAGTTCTTC.

CDR3 protein: CASSLGLAGISEQFF. The CDR3, as DNA: TGTGCCAGCAGCTTAGGGCTAGCGGGGATCAGTGAGCAGTTCTTC. The rearrangement links TRBV7-9 to TRBJ2-1; 9 bases are a match to TRBD2. J gave up 9 bases and V 1 base, and 7 bases lay outside the gene matches. Germline CDR1 and CDR2: SEHNR and FQNEAQ (reference sequence). The CDR3 sequence is 15 residues long.

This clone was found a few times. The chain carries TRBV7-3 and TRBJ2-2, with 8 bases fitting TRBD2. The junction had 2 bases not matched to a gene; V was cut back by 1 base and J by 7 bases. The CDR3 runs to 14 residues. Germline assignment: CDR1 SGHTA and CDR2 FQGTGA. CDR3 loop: CASSLKRESGELFF. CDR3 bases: TGTGCCAGCAGCTTAAAGCGGGAGAGCGGGGAGCTGTTTTTT.

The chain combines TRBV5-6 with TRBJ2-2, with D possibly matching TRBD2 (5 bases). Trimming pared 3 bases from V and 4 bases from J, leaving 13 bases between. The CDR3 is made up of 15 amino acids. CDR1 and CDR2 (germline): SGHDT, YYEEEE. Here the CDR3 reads CASSSQIGSTGELFF. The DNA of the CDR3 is TGTGCCAGCAGCTCACAAATAGGGAGCACCGGGGAGCTGTTTTTT. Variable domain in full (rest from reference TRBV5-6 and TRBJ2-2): DAGVTQSPTHLIKTRGQQVTLRCSPKSGHDTVSWYQQALGQGPQFIFQYYEEEERQRGNFPDRFSGHQFPNYSSELNVNALLLGDSALYLCASSSQIGSTGELFFGEGSRLTVL.

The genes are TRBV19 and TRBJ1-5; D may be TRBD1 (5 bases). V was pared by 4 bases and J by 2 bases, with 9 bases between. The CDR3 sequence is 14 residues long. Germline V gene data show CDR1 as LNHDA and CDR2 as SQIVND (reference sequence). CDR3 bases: TGTGCCAGTAGTACTTGGGGGGGCAATCAGCCCCAGCATTTT. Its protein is CASSTWGGNQPQHF.

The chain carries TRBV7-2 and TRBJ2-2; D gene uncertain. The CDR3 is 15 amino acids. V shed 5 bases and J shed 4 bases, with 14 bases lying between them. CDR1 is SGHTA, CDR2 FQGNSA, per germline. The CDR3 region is CASSLLGSITGELFF. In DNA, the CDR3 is TGTGCCAGCAGCCTGCTGGGATCCATCACCGGGGAGCTGTTTTTT. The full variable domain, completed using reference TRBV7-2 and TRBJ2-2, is GAGVSQSPSNKVTEKGKDVELRCDPISGHTALYWYRQSLGQGLEFLIYFQGNSAPDKSGLPSDRFSAERTGGSVSTLTIQRTQQEDSAVYLCASSLLGSITGELFFGEGSRLTVL.

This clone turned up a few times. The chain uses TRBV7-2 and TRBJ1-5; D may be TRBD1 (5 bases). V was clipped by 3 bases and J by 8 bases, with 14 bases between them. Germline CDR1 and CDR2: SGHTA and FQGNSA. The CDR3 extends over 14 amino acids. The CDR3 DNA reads TGTGCCAGCAGCTTGGGGGAGCCTTTGGAGCCCCAGCATTTT. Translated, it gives CASSLGEPLEPQHF.

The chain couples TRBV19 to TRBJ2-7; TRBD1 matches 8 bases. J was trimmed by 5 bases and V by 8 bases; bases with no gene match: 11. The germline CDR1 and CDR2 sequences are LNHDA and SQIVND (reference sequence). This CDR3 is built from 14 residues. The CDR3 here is CASSPGQGVHEQYF. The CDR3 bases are TGTGCCAGTTCGCCAGGACAGGGCGTCCACGAGCAGTACTTC. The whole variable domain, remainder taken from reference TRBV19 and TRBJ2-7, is DGGITQSPKYLFRKEGQNVTLSCEQNLNHDAMYWYRQDPGQGLRLIYYSQIVNDFQKGDIAEGYSVSREKKESFPLTVTSAQKNPTAFYLCASSPGQGVHEQYFGPGTRLTVT.

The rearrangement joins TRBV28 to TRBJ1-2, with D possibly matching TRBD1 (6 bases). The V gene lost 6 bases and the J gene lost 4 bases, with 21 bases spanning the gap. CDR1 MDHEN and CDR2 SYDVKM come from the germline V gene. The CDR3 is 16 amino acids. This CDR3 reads CASRGYRGGRSYGYTF. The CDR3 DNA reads TGTGCCAGCAGAGGATACCGCGGGGGGCGCAGCTATGGCTACACCTTC.

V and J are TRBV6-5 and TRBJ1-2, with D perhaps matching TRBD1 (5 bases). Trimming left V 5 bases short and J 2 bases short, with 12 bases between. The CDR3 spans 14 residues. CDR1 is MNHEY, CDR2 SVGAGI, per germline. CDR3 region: CASSEADKNYGYTF. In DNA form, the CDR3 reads TGTGCCAGCAGTGAGGCGGACAAAAACTATGGCTACACCTTC.

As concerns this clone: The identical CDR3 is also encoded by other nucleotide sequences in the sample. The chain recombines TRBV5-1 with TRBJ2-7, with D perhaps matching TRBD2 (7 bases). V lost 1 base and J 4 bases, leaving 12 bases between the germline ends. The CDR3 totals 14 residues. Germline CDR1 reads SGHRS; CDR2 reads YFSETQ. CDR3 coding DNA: TGCGCCAGCAGCTTGTCTCGGGGGGCGTACGAGCAGTACTTC. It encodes CASSLSRGAYEQYF.

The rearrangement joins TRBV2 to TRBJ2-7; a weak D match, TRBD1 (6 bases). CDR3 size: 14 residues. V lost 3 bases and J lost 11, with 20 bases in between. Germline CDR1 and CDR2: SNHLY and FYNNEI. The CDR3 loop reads CASSDREPGQGKYF. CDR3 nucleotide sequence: TGTGCCAGCAGTGATAGGGAACCTGGTCAGGGGAAGTACTTC.

Here the CDR3 reads CASSFQRTEAFF. The CDR3 DNA is TGTGCCAGCAGCTTTCAAAGGACTGAAGCTTTCTTT. The chain recombines TRBV7-9 with TRBJ1-1; D is ambiguous. The CDR3 consists of 12 residues. Germline V CDR1 and CDR2: SEHNR, FQNEAQ (reference sequence). V was cut by 3 bases and J by 5 bases, with 7 bases left in between.

CDR3 protein: CASRENNEQFF. As DNA, the CDR3 is TGTGCCAGCAGAGAAAACAATGAGCAGTTCTTC. The chain is built from TRBV2 and TRBJ2-1; D gene ambiguous. CDR3 length: 11 amino acids. Germline CDR1 SNHLY, CDR2 FYNNEI. The germline V and J ends were trimmed by 6 bases and 5 bases, with 5 bases remaining between them.

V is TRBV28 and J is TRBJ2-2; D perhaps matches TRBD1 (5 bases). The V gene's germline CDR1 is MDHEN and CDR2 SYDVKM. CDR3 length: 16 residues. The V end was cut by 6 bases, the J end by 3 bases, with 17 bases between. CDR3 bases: TGTGCCAGCAGCACGGTTGGGGCCCAAGACACCGGGGAGCTGTTTTTT. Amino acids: CASSTVGAQDTGELFF.

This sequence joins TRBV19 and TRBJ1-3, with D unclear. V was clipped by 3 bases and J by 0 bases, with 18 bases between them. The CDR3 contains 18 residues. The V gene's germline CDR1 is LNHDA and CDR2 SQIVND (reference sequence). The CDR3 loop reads CASSMFPRQASSGNTIYF. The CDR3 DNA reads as TGTGCCAGTAGTATGTTCCCTCGGCAGGCGAGCTCTGGAAACACCATATATTTT.

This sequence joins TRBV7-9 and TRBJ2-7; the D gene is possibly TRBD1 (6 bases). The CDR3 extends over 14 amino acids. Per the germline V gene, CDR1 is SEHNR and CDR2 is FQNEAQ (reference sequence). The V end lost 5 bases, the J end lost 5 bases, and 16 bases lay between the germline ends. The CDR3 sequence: CASSTLTGYDEQYF. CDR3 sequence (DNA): TGTGCCAGCAGCACACTAACAGGGTACGACGAGCAGTACTTC. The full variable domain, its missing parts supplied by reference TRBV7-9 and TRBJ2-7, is DTGVSQNPRHKITKRGQNVTFRCDPISEHNRLYWYRQTLGQGPEFLTYFQNEAQLEKSRLLSDRFSAERPKGSFSTLEIQRTEQGDSAMYLCASSTLTGYDEQYFGPGTRLTVT.